This TCR beta chain came from a study of blood T cell repertoires in COVID-19. About the research overall: Samples taken during acute and convalescent COVID-19 were collected in the United States, Italy and Spain. Sources were T cells, B-cell-depleted T cells, or PBMCs; the material itself was cDNA or gDNA.

Per germline, CDR1 MNHEY and CDR2 SMNVEV (reference sequence). With V trimmed by 6 bases and J by 0 bases, 15 bases remained unmatched. This CDR3 is built from 19 residues. The authors' processing: It was from reference gene primer amplification that nucleated cell counts were estimated. The repertoire was sequenced with immunoSEQ multiplex PCR; TCRdb's copy has only in-frame clones and lacks some. That table supplies the V and J calls and clone size; D and trimming were determined from the DNA. The sample has approximately 360,000 clones, about 90% seen once. This chain uses TRBV27 with TRBJ2-7, with 12 bases aligning to TRBD1. Sequencing was carried out using peripheral blood. The sequence was obtained from a man between 18 and 29 years old with active or convalescent COVID-19. CDR3 protein: CASSKPSGRDRGHSYEQYF. Here the CDR3 DNA reads TGTGCCAGCAGCAAACCCAGCGGGAGGGACAGGGGGCACTCCTACGAGCAGTACTTC.